Reported below is one TCR beta chain. This clonotype was observed a handful of times. Its antigen has not been determined. The record has no base qualities; no much larger clone is one base away. This record comes from a study of blood T cells in healthy people across ages (dated by TCRdb to 2015 to 2017). About the full investigation: In model experiments, template switching captured roughly one uniquely barcoded TCR beta cDNA molecule for every two T cells. Using deep sequencing normalized with unique cDNA molecular identifiers, the study measured how TCR beta repertoire diversity changes with age. Four age groups were formed from the donors: young (average 16 years), middle-aged (around 39), aged (about 68) and long-lived (less than 85). To avoid experimental bias, donors of different ages were spread randomly across the sequencing lanes. Two additional independent replicas of 1 million unique cDNA reads from the same blood draw were analyzed for two donors (one aged 18 to 29 and one aged 80 or older). The paper's findings and limits, for the study overall: Bulk unsorted PBMC profiling prevented conclusive comparison of naive and antigen-experienced compartments. Observed TCR beta diversity correlated strongly with the percentage of naive T cells measured by flow cytometry. Compared with the aged group, the long-lived group had more naive CD4+ T cells, fewer expanded clones and increased TCR diversity, a pattern suggesting age selection. Observed TCR beta diversity per million T cells fell roughly linearly with age, and a significant reduction was already apparent by age approximately 40. Estimates of total diversity based on one million sequenced T cells were considered lower bounds and underestimates. Because donor CMV infection status was unknown, age-related changes in expanded clonotypes were potentially confounded.

The 39 donors, aged 6 to 90 years, were systemically healthy Caucasian individuals from Russia. Each donor gave approximately 9.3 milliliters of peripheral blood, collected into EDTA-treated Vacutainer tubes. Ficoll-Paque density-gradient centrifugation was used to isolate PBMCs, with at least 6.5 million per sample. Trizol reagent was used to extract total RNA from PBMCs, with at least 5.5 micrograms per sample. The percentages of naive CD45RAhigh/CD27high T cells were determined by flow cytometry on a PBMC aliquot from every donor. V loses 4 bases at its end and J loses 3 bases; junction bases beyond the gene matches: 6. The germline V gene provides CDR1 LGHNA and CDR2 YNFKEQ. The CDR3 starts with the cysteine, ends with the phenylalanine, and has 15 residues. The retained sequence is limited to the CDR3, 45 bases, with the frame set at the first base. The library was obtained by 5' RACE. TCRdb records Illumina HiSeq 2500 as the sequencer. A second PCR of roughly 6 to 11 cycles was run with a J-beta primer mix and a sample-barcoded 5' primer. Each TCR beta cDNA molecule received a unique molecular identifier from a template-switch 5' adaptor carrying 12 random nucleotides. Each sample yielded at least 3 million CDR3-containing paired-end reads. First-strand cDNA synthesis was performed from all RNA using the Mint cDNA synthesis kit, with priming by a TRBC-specific oligonucleotide. Following uracil-DNA glycosylase treatment, a first 18-cycle PCR with universal primers M1SS and BC2_uni_R was performed on all cDNA. The paper's processing steps were these. Each sample was normalized by randomly selecting 1 million high-quality reads, each carrying a distinct molecular identifier. Reads sharing molecular identifiers were discarded rather than binned into consensus sequences. CDR3 identification, clonotype clustering and error correction used MiTCR with a Q25 quality threshold and the strictest error-elimination algorithm. A nonparametric unseen species model using Euler transformation provided a lower-bound estimate of total TCR beta diversity. TCRdb itself trimmed the public reads at Q25 with fastp, ran MiXCR and retained productive beta chains. When rows share a CDR3 protein, they turn into one entry using the most common DNA and genes. The V and J calls and clone size are TCRdb's, not the authors'. In this sample the table shows about 730,000 distinct CDR3 sequences, around 46% of which occur a single time. The top ten constitute around 20% of the sample.

The source of this sequence is a woman aged 55-75 years in good health. The chain joins TRBV4-2 to TRBJ2-5, with TRBD1 identical over 9 junction bases. What was sequenced was blood. CDR3 loop: CASSPGRTGEETQYF. The DNA reads as follows: TGTGCCAGCAGCCCAGGCCGGACAGGGGAAGAGACCCAGTACTTC.